These 17 T cell receptor beta chains came from one sample sequenced in a study of identical twins (dated by TCRdb to the mid-2010s). The library was made by 5' RACE. Data came from an Illumina HiSeq 2000. The public reads were reprocessed in TCRdb via fastp at Q25 and MiXCR, keeping in-frame beta chains. Rows with one shared CDR3 protein collapse into an entry with the most common genes and DNA. Counted in this sample were more than 1.5 million distinct CDR3 sequences; less than 35% of them appeared once. The ten largest clonotypes hold about 0.27% of the sample. The specimen sequenced was cord blood. The source of these receptors is a newborn girl in good health.

This clonotype was seen a handful of times. The V gene is TRBV27, the J gene TRBJ1-5; D is unresolved. Germline CDR1 is MNHEY and CDR2 is SMNVEV (reference sequence). V lost 11 bases and J 6 bases, leaving 17 bases between the germline ends. The CDR3 spans 13 residues. CDR3 bases: TGTGCCTCCCACAGCGAGGGCTCTCAGCCCCAGCATTTT. Translated: CASHSEGSQPQHF.

This clonotype was seen ten or more times. The J gene is TRBJ2-3, the V gene TRBV10-3; D remains unclear. The CDR3 is made up of 15 amino acids. V was shortened by 0 bases and J by 3 bases, with 10 bases between the two germline ends. In germline, CDR1 is ENHRY, CDR2 SYGVKD. CDR3 region: CAISESGSVTDTQYF. Written as DNA, the CDR3 is TGTGCCATCAGTGAGTCAGGATCTGTGACAGATACGCAGTATTTT.

The chain couples TRBV20-1 to TRBJ1-4; 10 nucleotides align to TRBD1. Germline lookup yields CDR1 DFQATT and CDR2 SNEGSKA (reference sequence). Losses at the gene ends were 5 bases for V and 7 bases for J; bases not matched to a gene: 13. There are 16 residues in the CDR3. The DNA of the CDR3 is TGCAGTGCTGAACGGACAGGGGGGAAGAGGGGTGAAAAACTGTTTTTT. Its protein product is CSAERTGGKRGEKLFF.

At least ten counts were recorded for this clonotype. CDR3 sequence (DNA): TGTGCCAGCAGCTTAGGCGGCTTCACAGATACGCAGTATTTT. Amino acids: CASSLGGFTDTQYF. The chain links TRBV7-2 to TRBJ2-3; no definite D call. The CDR3 sequence is 14 residues long. Germline V gene sequence: CDR1 SGHTA, CDR2 FQGNSA. With 1 base removed from V and 2 bases from J, the gap between germline ends came to 7 bases.

On this clonotype: A read error may explain this, as a much larger clone is one base away. The chain uses TRBV3-1 and TRBJ2-5; D not resolved. The CDR3 runs to 12 residues. V gave up 0 bases and J gave up 6 bases, with 5 bases separating them. CDR1 and CDR2 from the germline V gene are LGHDT and YNNKEL (reference sequence). The CDR3 region has the DNA TGTGCCAGCAGCCAAGATGGGAAGACCCAGTACTTC. It codes for CASSQDGKTQYF.

V gene TRBV10-3 combines with J gene TRBJ1-5, with D uncertain. CDR3 length equals 13 residues. Germline assignment: CDR1 ENHRY and CDR2 SYGVKD. The germline V and J ends were trimmed by 5 bases and 1 base, with 6 bases remaining between them. CDR3 in amino acids: CAISLDSNQPQHF. The DNA for the CDR3 is TGTGCCATCAGTTTAGACAGCAATCAGCCCCAGCATTTT.

The chain has TRBV24-1 and TRBJ2-7, with D perhaps given as TRBD1 or TRBD2 (5 bases each). CDR3 length: 13 residues. CDR1 is KGHDR and CDR2 is SFDVKD in the germline V gene. Trimming cost V 5 bases and J 6 bases, with 13 bases left between them. The CDR3 nucleotides read TGTGCCACCAGTGCTAGCTGGGGCTCCGAGCAGTACTTC. Encoded protein: CATSASWGSEQYF.

V usage is TRBV5-1 and J usage is TRBJ2-1; 7 positions agree with TRBD2. TRBJ2-7 explains the end of the DNA better; the J call may be wrong. The CDR3 loop spans 15 amino acids. Germline V gene data show CDR1 as SGHRS and CDR2 as YFSETQ. CDR3 DNA: TGCGCCAGCAGCTTGGTAAGCGGGACCTACAATGAGCAGTACTTC. It is translated as CASSLVSGTYNEQYF.

A single count supports this clonotype. The gene calls are TRBV6-5 and TRBJ2-2, with 13 positions matching TRBD2. With V trimmed by 2 bases and J by 1 base, 10 bases remained unmatched. Germline V lookup: CDR1 MNHEY, CDR2 SVGAGI. The CDR3 length is 20 residues. CDR3 in amino acids: CASSYLMVTSGRLNTGELFF. DNA of the CDR3: TGTGCCAGCAGTTACCTGATGGTGACTAGCGGGAGGCTGAACACCGGGGAGCTGTTTTTT.

This clonotype was seen a few times. The chain recombines TRBV14 with TRBJ1-5; D may be TRBD1 (6 bases). This CDR3 contains 13 residues. Germline V gene data show CDR1 as SGHDN and CDR2 as FVKESK. The V end was cut by 11 bases, the J end by 2 bases, with 13 bases between. For the CDR3, the DNA is TGTGCCCTACTCAGGGGAGGCAATCAGCCCCAGCATTTT. Its protein is CALLRGGNQPQHF.

This clonotype was counted ten times or more. Compared with germline, one end of the junction differs, possibly owing to a read error. The chain has TRBV5-1 and TRBJ2-3; TRBD2 is a possible D gene (6 bases). Germline V gene data show CDR1 as SGHRS and CDR2 as YFSETQ. The CDR3 has 14 amino acids. CDR3 sequence reads: CASSLGTSTDTQYF. The CDR3 nucleotides read TGTGCCAGCAGCTTAGGGACTAGCACAGATACGCAGTATTTT.

The chain employs TRBV20-1 and TRBJ2-5; TRBD1 agrees at 7 bases. V dropped 2 bases and J dropped 11; count of bases not matched to a gene: 14. Per germline, CDR1 DFQATT and CDR2 SNEGSKA (reference sequence). The length of the CDR3 is 14 residues. The CDR3 loop is CSARSPTGYNEQYF. CDR3 bases: TGCAGTGCTAGATCCCCGACAGGGTACAATGAGCAGTACTTC.

This clonotype was recorded only once. The CDR3 nucleotides are TGTGCCAGCAGTCCCCCGACAGGGCTGTCCTACAATGAGCAGTACTTC. This gives the protein CASSPPTGLSYNEQYF. The chain has TRBV6-6 and TRBJ2-4, with TRBD1 identical over 7 bases. This CDR3 comprises 16 residues. Germline-derived CDR1 and CDR2 are MNHNY and SVGAGI (reference sequence). Trimming took 5 bases from V and 13 from J; bases not matched to a gene: 20.

The V gene is TRBV20-1, the J gene TRBJ1-5; D is ambiguous. The CDR3 is made up of 14 amino acids. CDR1 DFQATT and CDR2 SNEGSKA come from the germline V gene (reference sequence). Trimming took off 0 bases at V and 8 bases at J, with 14 bases between the two ends. The CDR3 DNA sequence: TGCAGTGCTAGAGATTTCACTGCCTTTAAGCCCCAGCATTTT. Protein sequence: CSARDFTAFKPQHF.

This clonotype was found a few times. The chain combines TRBV5-1 with TRBJ2-3; 15 bases are a match to TRBD2. V lost 1 base and J lost 1; bases outside the gene matches: 4. Germline CDR1 reads SGHRS; CDR2 reads YFSETQ. This CDR3 comprises 18 residues. CDR3 amino acids: CASSLPGTSGGRTDTQYF. The DNA of the CDR3 is TGCGCCAGCAGCTTGCCCGGGACTAGCGGGGGGCGCACAGATACGCAGTATTTT.

This clonotype was detected a few times. The chain is built from TRBV2 and TRBJ1-5; D call uncertain. Trimming left V 3 bases short and J 4 bases short, with 7 bases between. From germline, CDR1 is SNHLY and CDR2 FYNNEI. The CDR3 consists of 13 residues. The CDR3, as DNA: TGTGCCAGCAGTGACAGGTTTAATCAGCCCCAGCATTTT. Its protein product is CASSDRFNQPQHF.

This chain uses TRBV20-1 with TRBJ1-1; D is unclear. The V end lost 1 base, the J end lost 1 base, and 10 bases lay between the germline ends. CDR1 and CDR2 (germline): DFQATT, SNEGSKA (reference sequence). CDR3 length: 14 residues. The CDR3 bases are TGCAGTGCTAGAGTAGTCCAAAAGAACACTGAAGCTTTCTTT. Translation gives CSARVVQKNTEAFF.